The 26 T cell receptor beta chains below come from one sample, sequenced in a study of blood T cell repertoires in COVID-19. This table comes from immunoSEQ multiplex PCR, and its TCRdb copy is limited to in-frame clones, with some not included. The sample yields 80,000 or so clones, about 80% seen once. Material: peripheral blood. All receptors come from a woman aged 65 to 85 with acute or convalescent COVID-19.

This clone was recorded a few times. The genes are TRBV7-9 and TRBJ2-1, with TRBD2 matching 8 bases. V lost 3 bases to trimming and J lost 6 bases; unmatched junction nucleotides: 7. The germline V gene encodes CDR1 SEHNR and CDR2 FQNEAQ (reference sequence). This CDR3 has 15 residues. CDR3 region: CASSLGGLGGNEQFF. The CDR3 nucleotides are TGTGCCAGCAGCTTGGGGGGACTAGGTGGCAATGAGCAGTTCTTC.

The gene calls are TRBV10-3 and TRBJ2-2, with a weak D call TRBD1 (6 bases). In germline, CDR1 is ENHRY, CDR2 SYGVKD. The CDR3 runs 14 residues. With 8 bases removed from V and 4 bases from J, the gap between germline ends came to 14 bases. CDR3 residues: CAIANRVGTGELFF. The CDR3 coding sequence is TGTGCCATCGCCAACAGGGTTGGCACCGGGGAGCTGTTTTTT.

V and J are TRBV10-3 and TRBJ1-2; 11 positions agree with TRBD1. This CDR3 spans 15 amino acids. In germline, CDR1 is ENHRY, CDR2 SYGVKD. V lost 6 bases and J lost 4; bases outside the gene matches: 7. The CDR3: CAISAGQGAIYGYTF. CDR3 sequence (DNA): TGTGCCATCAGCGCCGGACAGGGGGCTATCTATGGCTACACCTTC.

V gene TRBV13 combines with J gene TRBJ2-1; 7 bases fit TRBD2. The germline V gene encodes CDR1 PRHDT and CDR2 FYEKMQ (reference sequence). The CDR3 extends over 12 amino acids. Trimming cost V 5 bases and J 8 bases; bases outside gene matches: 3. The CDR3 spells CASSAAGDEQFF. The CDR3 nucleotides read TGTGCCAGCAGCGCCGCGGGGGATGAGCAGTTCTTC.

The chain has TRBV6-5 and TRBJ1-2; D is ambiguous. Germline V gene lookup returns CDR1 MNHEY and CDR2 SVGAGI. The CDR3 is 15 residues long. V lost 0 bases and J 4 bases, leaving 12 bases between the germline ends. The CDR3 region has the DNA TGTGCCAGCAGTTACTCGGAGGGCAGTGGCTATGGCTACACCTTC. Translating it yields CASSYSEGSGYGYTF.

This clone has only a few counts. This chain joins TRBV11-3 and TRBJ2-1; 11 nucleotides line up with TRBD2. V shed 4 bases and J 4 bases; nucleotides not matched to a gene: 12. The CDR3 consists of 18 residues. CDR1 is SGHNT and CDR2 is YENEEA in the germline V gene. CDR3: CASSSPKLTSGAYNEQFF. In nucleotides, the CDR3 is TGTGCCAGCAGCTCCCCGAAATTGACTAGCGGGGCTTACAATGAGCAGTTCTTC.

The chain combines TRBV18 with TRBJ2-3; D is perhaps TRBD1 (6 bases). This CDR3 has 17 amino acids. V lost 3 bases, J lost 0 bases, and 16 bases lay in between. Germline-derived CDR1 and CDR2 are KGHSH and LQKENI. The CDR3, as DNA: TGTGCCAGCTCACCCTTTATACAGGGATCTAGCACAGATACGCAGTATTTT. Its protein product is CASSPFIQGSSTDTQYF.

V and J are TRBV25-1 and TRBJ1-1; TRBD1 agrees at 7 bases. Germline CDR1 MGHDK, CDR2 SYGVNS. Unmatched junction bases numbered 9, after V lost 7 bases and J lost 1 base. The CDR3 sequence is 15 residues long. CDR3 sequence reads: CASTLGGTANTEAFF. In nucleotides, the CDR3 is TGTGCCAGCACTCTGGGTGGGACAGCGAACACTGAAGCTTTCTTT.

The chain uses TRBV7-9 and TRBJ2-3, with no clear D. This CDR3 is 13 amino acids long. V lost 3 bases and J 4 bases, leaving 8 bases between the germline ends. The germline gives CDR1 SEHNR, CDR2 FQNEAQ (reference sequence). The CDR3 here is CASSFDMPDTQYF. The CDR3 nucleotides are TGTGCCAGCAGCTTCGACATGCCAGATACGCAGTATTTT.

The chain is built from TRBV6-5 and TRBJ2-3; D gene uncertain. Germline V gives CDR1 MNHEY, CDR2 SVGAGI. The CDR3 consists of 12 residues. The V and J ends lost 4 bases and 5 bases respectively, with 7 bases between them. The DNA of the CDR3 is TGTGCCAGCAGTTTCGTCGGAGATACGCAGTATTTT. Its translation is CASSFVGDTQYF.

This chain joins TRBV11-3 and TRBJ1-2, with 7 bases that match TRBD1. The germline V gene has CDR1 SGHNT and CDR2 YENEEA. There are 13 residues in the CDR3. V lost 5 bases, J lost 3 bases, and 3 bases stayed unmatched. CDR3 sequence (DNA): TGTGCCAGCAGCCACGACAGGGACTATGGCTACACCTTC. It yields the protein CASSHDRDYGYTF.

V gene TRBV6-2 or TRBV6-3 combines with J gene TRBJ1-2; the match to TRBD1 covers 8 bases. V gave up 6 bases and J gave up 4 bases; unmatched junction bases: 13. Per germline, CDR1 MNHEY and CDR2 SVGEGT. This CDR3 is 16 amino acids long. DNA of the CDR3: TGTGCCAGCAGCGATCTCAGGACAGGGTCGTTCTATGGCTACACCTTC. This gives the protein CASSDLRTGSFYGYTF.

The gene calls are TRBV10-3 and TRBJ2-7; TRBD1 is a possible D gene (6 bases). This CDR3 is 14 amino acids long. Germline CDR1 reads ENHRY; CDR2 reads SYGVKD. Trimming removed 2 bases from V and 2 bases from J, with 10 bases in between. The CDR3 reads CAISERQDPYEQYF. Written as DNA, the CDR3 is TGTGCCATCAGTGAGCGACAGGACCCCTACGAGCAGTACTTC.

This sequence joins TRBV18 and TRBJ2-7; possibly TRBD1 for D (5 bases). V lost 3 bases, J lost 2 bases, and 20 bases lay in between. The CDR3 is 17 residues long. Germline V gives CDR1 KGHSH, CDR2 LQKENI. CDR3 amino acids: CASSPSNPPGNPYEQYF. CDR3 sequence (DNA): TGTGCCAGCTCACCGTCCAATCCTCCAGGGAATCCCTACGAGCAGTACTTC.

V is TRBV7-3 and J is TRBJ2-3, with D uncertain. Germline assignment: CDR1 SGHTA and CDR2 FQGTGA. The ends were cut back, 2 bases at V and 3 bases at J, with 21 bases in the middle. The CDR3 loop spans 18 amino acids. The CDR3 is CASSLLGSADPWTDTQYF. DNA for the CDR3: TGTGCCAGCAGCTTACTAGGCTCAGCAGATCCGTGGACAGATACGCAGTATTTT.

This clone was recorded once. The chain recombines TRBV20-1 with TRBJ2-2; TRBD2 matches 13 bases. This CDR3 spans 17 amino acids. Trimming removed 3 bases from V and 0 bases from J; junction bases left unmatched: 4. Germline CDR1 DFQATT, CDR2 SNEGSKA (reference sequence). CDR3 DNA: TGCAGTGCTAGTCCACTAGCGGGGGGGGCGAACACCGGGGAGCTGTTTTTT. It encodes CSASPLAGGANTGELFF.

The chain has TRBV11-2 and TRBJ1-2; the D gene is possibly TRBD1 (5 bases). CDR3 length: 15 amino acids. Germline CDR1 is SGHAT and CDR2 is FQNNGV. V was cut by 3 bases and J by 0 bases, with 11 bases left in between. The CDR3 DNA sequence: TGTGCCAGCAGCTTGACAGTCCCAGCTAACTATGGCTACACCTTC. This sequence encodes CASSLTVPANYGYTF.

The chain uses TRBV5-4 and TRBJ1-1; D gene unclear. The CDR3 loop spans 13 amino acids. Germline CDR1 is SGHNT and CDR2 is YYREEE (reference sequence). V was shortened by 1 base and J by 1 base, with 5 bases between the two germline ends. The CDR3 loop is CASSLRGNTEAFF. DNA of the CDR3: TGTGCCAGCAGCTTGAGAGGGAACACTGAAGCTTTCTTT.

The rearrangement uses TRBV18 and TRBJ2-1; D remains unclear. The CDR3 sequence is 13 residues long. Germline CDR1 and CDR2: KGHSH and LQKENI. V dropped 0 bases and J dropped 4 bases, with 4 bases sitting between them. CDR3 in amino acids: CASSPPEYNEQFF. DNA for the CDR3: TGTGCCAGCTCACCACCAGAGTACAATGAGCAGTTCTTC.

The J gene is TRBJ1-1, the V gene TRBV6-5; D is perhaps TRBD1 (6 bases). Germline V gene lookup returns CDR1 MNHEY and CDR2 SVGAGI. V shed 7 bases and J shed 8 bases, with 23 bases lying between them. The length of the CDR3 is 15 residues. The CDR3 loop is CASKTLGQGSREAFF. CDR3 sequence (DNA): TGTGCCAGCAAGACCCTAGGGCAGGGGTCCCGAGAAGCTTTCTTT.

V is TRBV2 and J is TRBJ2-7; 8 positions agree with TRBD1. This CDR3 region has 13 residues. Looked up from germline, CDR1 is SNHLY and CDR2 is FYNNEI. The V gene end was trimmed by 3 bases and the J gene end by 7 bases; junction bases not matched to a gene: 5. The CDR3 protein is CASSDRGLWEQYF. The CDR3, as DNA: TGTGCCAGCAGTGACAGGGGGCTGTGGGAGCAGTACTTC.

V gene TRBV5-1 combines with J gene TRBJ1-2, with D maybe TRBD1 (6 bases). V lost 4 bases to trimming and J lost 4 bases, with 26 bases between them. Germline values: CDR1 SGHRS, CDR2 YFSETQ. This CDR3 is built from 18 residues. The chain's CDR3 is CASSGADRFFDPLYGYTF. In DNA, the CDR3 is TGCGCCAGCAGCGGGGCAGACAGGTTCTTCGATCCCCTCTATGGCTACACCTTC.

The V and J genes are TRBV6-5 and TRBJ1-6; perhaps TRBD1 as D (5 bases). Germline V CDR1 and CDR2: MNHEY, SVGAGI. The V and J ends lost 8 bases and 8 bases respectively, with 10 bases between them. The CDR3 consists of 12 residues. The CDR3 here is CASGGEDSPLHF. The CDR3 coding sequence is TGTGCCAGCGGGGGGGAGGATTCACCCCTCCACTTT.

The rearrangement joins TRBV19 to TRBJ2-1; tentative D call: TRBD2 (6 bases). Germline CDR1 is LNHDA and CDR2 is SQIVND (reference sequence). V lost 5 bases and J lost 0, with 11 bases in between. The CDR3 totals 15 residues. The CDR3 reads CASSSLSGSYNEQFF. In DNA, the CDR3 is TGTGCCAGTAGTTCCCTTAGCGGCTCCTACAATGAGCAGTTCTTC.

V is TRBV5-1 and J is TRBJ2-7; maybe TRBD2 (5 bases). Germline V lookup: CDR1 SGHRS, CDR2 YFSETQ. The V end was cut by 4 bases, the J end by 3 bases, with 14 bases between. The CDR3 covers 14 residues. Written as DNA, the CDR3 is TGCGCCAGCAGCGCAACAGCCAGCGGCTACGAGCAGTACTTC. It yields the protein CASSATASGYEQYF.

The rearrangement links TRBV27 to TRBJ1-5; TRBD1 matches 7 bases. CDR3 length equals 15 residues. Germline V gives CDR1 MNHEY, CDR2 SMNVEV (reference sequence). Trimming took 4 bases from V and 4 from J; bases not matched to a gene: 7. The CDR3 protein is CASSSNAGQNQPQHF. CDR3 nucleotide sequence: TGTGCCAGCAGTTCGAATGCGGGACAGAATCAGCCCCAGCATTTT.